Listed here are 4 T cell receptor beta chains from one sample, sequenced in a study of CD8 T cells in Susac syndrome. After extraction with the RNeasy kit, roughly 0.45 to 1 ug of the RNA was reverse transcribed using random hexamers. TCRdb re-derived calls from the immunoSEQ multiplex PCR reads in MiXCR, one entry per CDR3 protein. The profile covers 180,000 or so distinct CDR3 sequences, with 90% to 95% appearing a single time and roughly 0.088% taken by the ten largest. Sequenced: CD4+ T cells from PBMCs. These receptors came from a human donor with multiple sclerosis.

V usage is TRBV20-1 and J usage is TRBJ2-3; perhaps D is TRBD1 or TRBD2 (5 bases each). The V and J ends lost 4 bases and 6 bases respectively, with 11 bases between them. Germline V gene lookup returns CDR1 DFQATT and CDR2 SNEGSKA (reference sequence). The CDR3 has 12 residues. CDR3 amino acids: CSATGTTDTQYF. As DNA, the CDR3 is TGCAGTGCTACCGGGACGACGGATACGCAGTATTTT.

The chain employs TRBV4-1 and TRBJ2-3; D possibly matches TRBD1 or TRBD2 (5 bases each). The CDR3 contains 19 residues. Germline CDR1 MGHRA, CDR2 YSYEKL. Trimming removed 2 bases from V and 4 bases from J, with 25 bases in between. Here the CDR3 reads CASSQKGHRGPFGSDTQYF. The CDR3 nucleotides read TGCGCCAGCAGCCAAAAAGGTCACCGGGGCCCGTTTGGCTCAGATACGCAGTATTTT.

The gene calls are TRBV7-2 and TRBJ2-2, with 9 bases matching TRBD2. Trimming removed 8 bases from V and 5 bases from J; junction bases left unmatched: 9. CDR3 size: 15 residues. The V gene's germline CDR1 is SGHTA and CDR2 FQGNSA. CDR3 loop: CASRRRGGLTGELFF. The DNA of the CDR3 is TGTGCCAGCCGACGGCGGGGGGGCTTGACCGGGGAGCTGTTTTTT.

A few counts support this clonotype. This chain joins TRBV7-9 and TRBJ2-5; a possible D gene is TRBD2 (6 bases). The CDR3 has 15 residues. V lost 0 bases to trimming and J lost 5 bases, with 13 bases between them. Looked up from germline, CDR1 is SEHNR and CDR2 is FQNEAQ (reference sequence). This CDR3 reads CASSLAGTGLETQYF. In DNA, the CDR3 is TGTGCCAGCAGCTTAGCGGGGACGGGACTGGAGACCCAGTACTTC.